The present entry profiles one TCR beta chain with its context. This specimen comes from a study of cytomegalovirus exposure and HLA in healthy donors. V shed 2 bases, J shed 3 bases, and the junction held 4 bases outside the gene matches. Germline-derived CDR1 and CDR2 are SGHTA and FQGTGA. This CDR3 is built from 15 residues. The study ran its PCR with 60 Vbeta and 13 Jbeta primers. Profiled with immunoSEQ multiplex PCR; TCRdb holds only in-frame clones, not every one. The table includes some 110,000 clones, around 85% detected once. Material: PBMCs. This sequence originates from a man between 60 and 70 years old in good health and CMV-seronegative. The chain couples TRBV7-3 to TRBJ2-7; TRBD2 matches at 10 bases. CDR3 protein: CASSLQRGGVYEQYF. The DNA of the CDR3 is TGTGCCAGCAGCTTACAGCGGGGGGGCGTCTACGAGCAGTACTTC.